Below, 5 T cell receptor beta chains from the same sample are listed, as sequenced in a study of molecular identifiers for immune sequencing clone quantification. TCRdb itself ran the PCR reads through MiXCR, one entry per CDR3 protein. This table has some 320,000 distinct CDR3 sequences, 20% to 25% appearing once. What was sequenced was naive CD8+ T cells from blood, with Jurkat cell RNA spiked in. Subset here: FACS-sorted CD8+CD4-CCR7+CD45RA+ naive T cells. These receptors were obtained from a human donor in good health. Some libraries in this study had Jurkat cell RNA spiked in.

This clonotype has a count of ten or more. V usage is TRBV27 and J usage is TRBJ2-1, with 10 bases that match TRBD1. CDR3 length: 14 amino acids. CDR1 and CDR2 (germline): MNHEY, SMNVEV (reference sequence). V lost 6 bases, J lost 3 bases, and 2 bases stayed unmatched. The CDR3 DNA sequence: TGTGCCAGCAGCCGGACAGGGGGCTACAATGAGCAGTTCTTC. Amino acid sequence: CASSRTGGYNEQFF.

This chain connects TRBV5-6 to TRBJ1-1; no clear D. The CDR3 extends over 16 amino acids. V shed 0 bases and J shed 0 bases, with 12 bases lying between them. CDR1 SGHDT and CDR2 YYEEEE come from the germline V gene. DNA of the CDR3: TGTGCCAGCAGCTTGGGAAGGATTGGAGTGAACACTGAAGCTTTCTTT. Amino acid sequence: CASSLGRIGVNTEAFF.

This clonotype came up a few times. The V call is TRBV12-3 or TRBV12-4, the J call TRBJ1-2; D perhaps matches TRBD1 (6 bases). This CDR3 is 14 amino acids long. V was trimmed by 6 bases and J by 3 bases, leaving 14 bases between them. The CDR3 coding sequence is TGTGCCAGCAGGCCCACAGGGAAATACTATGGCTACACCTTC. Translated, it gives CASRPTGKYYGYTF.

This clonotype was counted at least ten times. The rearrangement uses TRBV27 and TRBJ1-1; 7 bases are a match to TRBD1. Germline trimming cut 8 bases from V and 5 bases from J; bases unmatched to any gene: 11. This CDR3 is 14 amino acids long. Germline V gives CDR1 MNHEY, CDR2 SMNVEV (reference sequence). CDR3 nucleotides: TGTGCCAGCGGGGTGACAGGGATAGGGACTGAAGCTTTCTTT. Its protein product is CASGVTGIGTEAFF.

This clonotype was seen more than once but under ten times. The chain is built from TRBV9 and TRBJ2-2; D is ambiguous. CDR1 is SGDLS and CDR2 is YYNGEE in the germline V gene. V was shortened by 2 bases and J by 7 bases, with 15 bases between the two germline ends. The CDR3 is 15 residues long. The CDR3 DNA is TGTGCCAGCAGCGTTTTTGCCATAGGCGGCGGGGAGCTGTTTTTT. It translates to CASSVFAIGGGELFF. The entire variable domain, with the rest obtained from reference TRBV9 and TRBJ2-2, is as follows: DSGVTQTPKHLITATGQRVTLRCSPRSGDLSVYWYQQSLDQGLQFLIQYYNGEERAKGNILERFSAQQFPDLHSELNLSSLELGDSALYFCASSVFAIGGGELFFGEGSRLTVL.